The table lists the clone carrying this T cell receptor (beta chain) with a few counts. Original processing notes: Nucleated cell counts were estimated from reference gene primer amplification. Measured with immunoSEQ multiplex PCR; TCRdb has only the in-frame clones, and not every one. Clonal size and the V and J genes are those of that table, whereas D and trimming came from the DNA. Here the sample spans more than 110,000 clones, roughly 80% being singletons. The source of the sample is a study of blood T cell repertoires in COVID-19. Study information: The samples span acute and convalescent COVID-19 from the United States, Italy and Spain. Sample material is recorded as cDNA or gDNA derived from T cells, B-cell-depleted T cells, or PBMCs.

CDR3 length equals 19 residues. The ends lost 3 bases at V and 3 bases at J; junction bases unmatched: 17. Germline V gene lookup returns CDR1 SGHTA and CDR2 FQGNSA. This chain joins TRBV7-2 and TRBJ2-5; TRBD2 matches at 9 bases. The sample was peripheral blood. The clonotype originates from a woman at least 80 years old with acute or convalescent COVID-19. CDR3 sequence reads: CASSFEGGITASGKETQYF. As DNA, the CDR3 is TGTGCCAGCAGCTTCGAGGGGGGGATAACAGCTAGCGGGAAAGAGACCCAGTACTTC. Together with reference TRBV7-2 and TRBJ2-5, the CDR3 gives the full variable domain: GAGVSQSPSNKVTEKGKDVELRCDPISGHTALYWYRQSLGQGLEFLIYFQGNSAPDKSGLPSDRFSAERTGGSVSTLTIQRTQQEDSAVYLCASSFEGGITASGKETQYFGPGTRLLVL.